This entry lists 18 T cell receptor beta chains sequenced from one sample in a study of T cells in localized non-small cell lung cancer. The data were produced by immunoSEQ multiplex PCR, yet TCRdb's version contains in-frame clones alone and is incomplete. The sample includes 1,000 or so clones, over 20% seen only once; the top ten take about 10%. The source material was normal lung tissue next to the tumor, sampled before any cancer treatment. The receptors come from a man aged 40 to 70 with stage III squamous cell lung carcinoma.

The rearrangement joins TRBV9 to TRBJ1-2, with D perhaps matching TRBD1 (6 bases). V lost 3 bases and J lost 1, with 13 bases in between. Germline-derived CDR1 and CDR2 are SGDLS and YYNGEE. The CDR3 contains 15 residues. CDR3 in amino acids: CASSATGYVNYGYTF. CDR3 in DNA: TGTGCCAGCAGCGCCACAGGGTACGTTAACTATGGCTACACCTTC.

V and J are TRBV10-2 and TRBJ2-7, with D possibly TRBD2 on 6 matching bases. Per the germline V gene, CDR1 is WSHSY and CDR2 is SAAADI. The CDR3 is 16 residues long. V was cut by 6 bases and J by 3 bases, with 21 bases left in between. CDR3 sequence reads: CASSGDQYGRGYEQYF. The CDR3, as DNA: TGCGCCAGCAGCGGGGACCAATACGGGAGAGGCTACGAGCAGTACTTC.

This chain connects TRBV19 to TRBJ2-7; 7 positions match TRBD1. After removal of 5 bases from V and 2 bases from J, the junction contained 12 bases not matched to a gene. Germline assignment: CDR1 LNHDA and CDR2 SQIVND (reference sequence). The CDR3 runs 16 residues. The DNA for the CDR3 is TGTGCCAGTAGTCCCCGGACAGGTGAGATCACCTACGAGCAGTACTTC. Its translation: CASSPRTGEITYEQYF.

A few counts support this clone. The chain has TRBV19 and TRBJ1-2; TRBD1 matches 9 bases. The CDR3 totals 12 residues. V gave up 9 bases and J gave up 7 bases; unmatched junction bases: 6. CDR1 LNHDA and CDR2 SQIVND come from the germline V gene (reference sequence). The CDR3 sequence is CASQTGGSGYTF. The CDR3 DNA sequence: TGTGCCAGCCAAACAGGGGGCAGTGGCTACACCTTC.

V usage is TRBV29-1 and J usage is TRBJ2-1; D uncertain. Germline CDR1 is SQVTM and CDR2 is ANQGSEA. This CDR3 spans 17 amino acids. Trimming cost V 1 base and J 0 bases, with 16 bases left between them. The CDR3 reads CSVEGVGGPSSYNEQFF. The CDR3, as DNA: TGCAGCGTTGAAGGGGTCGGCGGACCCAGCTCCTACAATGAGCAGTTCTTC.

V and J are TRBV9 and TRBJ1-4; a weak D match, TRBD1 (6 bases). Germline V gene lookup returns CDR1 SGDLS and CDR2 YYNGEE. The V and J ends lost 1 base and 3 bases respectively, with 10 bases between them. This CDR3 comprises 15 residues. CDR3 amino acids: CASSVTGQANEKLFF. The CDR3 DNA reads TGTGCCAGCAGCGTAACAGGGCAAGCTAATGAAAAACTGTTTTTT.

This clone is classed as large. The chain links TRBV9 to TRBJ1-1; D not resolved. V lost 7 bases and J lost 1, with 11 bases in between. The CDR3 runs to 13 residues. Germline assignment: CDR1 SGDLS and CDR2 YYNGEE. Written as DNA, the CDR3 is TGTGCCAGCCTACTCGACCAGAACACTGAAGCTTTCTTT. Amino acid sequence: CASLLDQNTEAFF.

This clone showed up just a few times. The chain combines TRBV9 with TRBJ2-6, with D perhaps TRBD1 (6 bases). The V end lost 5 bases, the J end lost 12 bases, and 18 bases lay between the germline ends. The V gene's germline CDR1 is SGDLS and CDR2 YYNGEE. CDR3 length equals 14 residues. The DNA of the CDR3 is TGTGCCAGCAGATCAGGGGAAGGATCTAGCGTCCTGACTTTC. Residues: CASRSGEGSSVLTF.

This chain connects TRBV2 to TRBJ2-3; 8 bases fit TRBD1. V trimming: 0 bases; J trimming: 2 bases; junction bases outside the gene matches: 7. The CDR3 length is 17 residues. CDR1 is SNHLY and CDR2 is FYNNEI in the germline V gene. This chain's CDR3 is CASSEAAGTGNTDTQYF. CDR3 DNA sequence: TGTGCCAGCAGTGAAGCCGCGGGGACAGGAAACACAGATACGCAGTATTTT.

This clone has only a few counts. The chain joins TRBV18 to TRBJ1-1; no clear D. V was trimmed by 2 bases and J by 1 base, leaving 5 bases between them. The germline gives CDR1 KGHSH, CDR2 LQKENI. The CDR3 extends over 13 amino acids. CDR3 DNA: TGTGCCAGCTCACCAAGGCGGAACACTGAAGCTTTCTTT. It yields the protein CASSPRRNTEAFF. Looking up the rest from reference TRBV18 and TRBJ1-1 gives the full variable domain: NAGVMQNPRHLVRRRGQEARLRCSPMKGHSHVYWYRQLPEEGLKFMVYLQKENIIDESGMPKERFSAEFPKEGPSILRIQQVVRGDSAAYFCASSPRRNTEAFFGQGTRLTVV.

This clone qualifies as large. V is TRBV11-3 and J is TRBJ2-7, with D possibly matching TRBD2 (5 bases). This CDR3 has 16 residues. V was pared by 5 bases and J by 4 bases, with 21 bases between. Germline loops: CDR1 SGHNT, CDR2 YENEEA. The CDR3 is CASSLEMAERPYEQYF. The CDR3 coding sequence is TGTGCCAGCAGCCTGGAGATGGCGGAGCGGCCTTACGAGCAGTACTTC.

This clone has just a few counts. The CDR3 DNA is TGTGCCAGCAGCTTGGTGGGACAGGGAATCGGAAACACCATATATTTT. Translating it yields CASSLVGQGIGNTIYF. The chain links TRBV11-3 to TRBJ1-3, with 9 bases lining up with TRBD1. Germline CDR1 is SGHNT and CDR2 is YENEEA. Trimming at V came to 3 bases and at J to 4 bases, leaving 7 bases not matched to a gene. The CDR3 sequence is 16 residues long.

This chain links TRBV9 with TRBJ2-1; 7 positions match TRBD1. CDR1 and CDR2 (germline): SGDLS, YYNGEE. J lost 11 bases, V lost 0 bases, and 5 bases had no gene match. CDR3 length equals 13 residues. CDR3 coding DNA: TGTGCCAGCAGCGTAGAAAACAGGGGTCAGCAGTTCTTC. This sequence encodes CASSVENRGQQFF. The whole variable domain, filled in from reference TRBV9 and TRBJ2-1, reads DSGVTQTPKHLITATGQRVTLRCSPRSGDLSVYWYQQSLDQGLQFLIQYYNGEERAKGNILERFSAQQFPDLHSELNLSSLELGDSALYFCASSVENRGQQFFGPGTRLTVL.

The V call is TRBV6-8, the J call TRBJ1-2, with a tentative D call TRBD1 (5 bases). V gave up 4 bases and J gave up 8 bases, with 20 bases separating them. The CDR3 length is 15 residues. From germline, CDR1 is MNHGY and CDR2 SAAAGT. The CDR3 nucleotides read TGTGCCAGCAGTTTGGGGGGTCCTTATTCTCGGGGCTACACCTTC. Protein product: CASSLGGPYSRGYTF.

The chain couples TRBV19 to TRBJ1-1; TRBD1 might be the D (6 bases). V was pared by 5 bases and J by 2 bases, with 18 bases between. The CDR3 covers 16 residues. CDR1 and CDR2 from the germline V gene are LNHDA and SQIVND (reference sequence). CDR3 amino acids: CASSLRRGFINTEAFF. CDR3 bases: TGTGCCAGTAGTCTCCGGAGGGGGTTTATAAACACTGAAGCTTTCTTT.

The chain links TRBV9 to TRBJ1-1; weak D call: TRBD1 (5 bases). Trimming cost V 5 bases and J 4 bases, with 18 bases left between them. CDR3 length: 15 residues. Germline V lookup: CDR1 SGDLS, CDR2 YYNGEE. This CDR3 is CASSRSLGVGTEAFF. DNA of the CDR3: TGTGCCAGCAGTCGAAGCCTGGGGGTGGGCACTGAAGCTTTCTTT.

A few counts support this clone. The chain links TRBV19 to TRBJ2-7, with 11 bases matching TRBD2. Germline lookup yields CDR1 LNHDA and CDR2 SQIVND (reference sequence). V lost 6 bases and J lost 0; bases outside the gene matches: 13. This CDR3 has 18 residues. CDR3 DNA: TGTGCCAGTAGCGGTAGCGGGAGGGCGGCCGGGAGCTCCTACGAGCAGTACTTC. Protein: CASSGSGRAAGSSYEQYF.

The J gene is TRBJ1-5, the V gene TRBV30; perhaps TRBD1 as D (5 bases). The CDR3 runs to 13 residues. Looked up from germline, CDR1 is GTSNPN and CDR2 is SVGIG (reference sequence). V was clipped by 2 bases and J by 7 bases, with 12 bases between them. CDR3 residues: CAWSLTQGQPQHF. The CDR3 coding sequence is TGTGCCTGGAGTCTAACCCAGGGCCAGCCCCAGCATTTT.